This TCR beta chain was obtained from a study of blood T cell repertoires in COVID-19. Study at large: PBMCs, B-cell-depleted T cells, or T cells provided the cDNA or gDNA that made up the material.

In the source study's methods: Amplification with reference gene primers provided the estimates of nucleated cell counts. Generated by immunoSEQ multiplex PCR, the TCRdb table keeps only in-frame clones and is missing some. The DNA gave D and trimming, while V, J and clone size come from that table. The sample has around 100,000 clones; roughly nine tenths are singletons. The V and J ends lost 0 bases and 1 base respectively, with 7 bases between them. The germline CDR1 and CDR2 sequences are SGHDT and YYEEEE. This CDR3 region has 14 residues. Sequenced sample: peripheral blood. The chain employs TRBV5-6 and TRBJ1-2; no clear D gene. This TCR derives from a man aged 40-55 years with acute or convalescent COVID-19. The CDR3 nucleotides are TGTGCCAGCAGCTTGGTCGAGGGTAACTATGGCTACACCTTC. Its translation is CASSLVEGNYGYTF.